The 32 T cell receptor beta chains listed next were all sequenced from one sample in a study of T cells after yellow fever vaccination. MiXCR, run by TCRdb on the 5' RACE reads, gives a single entry per CDR3 protein. The sample records approximately 110,000 distinct CDR3 sequences, more than 7.5% being singletons. The sequenced sample was CD8+ T cells sorted from PBMCs, obtained 45 days after the yellow fever booster vaccination. These receptors were taken from a man aged 30 to 45 who received the YFV17D yellow fever vaccine.

In its sample, this clonotype was seen many times. J is TRBJ2-1 and V is TRBV5-1; no firm D call. This CDR3 spans 16 amino acids. Germline V CDR1 and CDR2: SGHRS, YFSETQ. V lost 3 bases to trimming and J lost 0 bases, with 13 bases between them. The DNA for the CDR3 is TGCGCCAGCAGCTCTAAGGACGGCCGCTCCTACAATGAGCAGTTCTTC. As protein: CASSSKDGRSYNEQFF.

This clonotype was counted many times. The chain recombines TRBV5-5 with TRBJ2-7; 8 bases fit TRBD2. The CDR3 covers 13 residues. Trimming cost V 3 bases and J 4 bases; bases outside gene matches: 3. Per the germline V gene, CDR1 is SGHKS and CDR2 is YYEKEE (reference sequence). The CDR3, as DNA: TGTGCCAGCAGCTCCAGCGGGAGTTACGAGCAGTACTTC. Its translation is CASSSSGSYEQYF.

A word on this clonotype: This may arise from a read error, as a much more abundant clone is one base away. The chain combines TRBV5-1 with TRBJ2-1; 10 nucleotides agree with TRBD2. The V segment lost 0 bases and the J segment 7 bases; nucleotides outside the gene matches: 7. This CDR3 contains 16 residues. Germline CDR1 and CDR2: SGHRS and YFSETQ. The chain's CDR3 is CASSLDEREGLNEQFF. DNA of the CDR3: TGCGCCAGCAGCTTGGACGAGCGGGAGGGCCTTAATGAGCAGTTCTTC.

This clonotype was counted a few times. The chain carries TRBV20-1 and TRBJ2-5; TRBD2 agrees at 12 bases. CDR3 size: 15 residues. CDR1 is DFQATT and CDR2 is SNEGSKA in the germline V gene (reference sequence). CDR3 sequence: CSACPLAGGPETQYF. In DNA form, the CDR3 reads TGCAGCGCCTGCCCCCTAGCGGGAGGGCCAGAGACCCAGTACTTC.

This clonotype showed up many times. The chain carries TRBV6-5 and TRBJ2-7; 9 bases line up with TRBD1. V trimming: 4 bases; J trimming: 3 bases; junction bases outside the gene matches: 10. The germline gives CDR1 MNHEY, CDR2 SVGAGI. The CDR3 contains 16 residues. This chain's CDR3 is CASSLPPGQGLYEQYF. In nucleotides, the CDR3 is TGTGCCAGCAGTTTACCCCCGGGACAGGGCCTCTACGAGCAGTACTTC.

In its sample, this clonotype was seen many times. The chain is built from TRBV28 and TRBJ2-2; 13 bases match TRBD2. CDR3 size: 17 residues. CDR1 and CDR2 from the germline V gene are MDHEN and SYDVKM. Germline trimming cut 4 bases from V and 3 bases from J; bases unmatched to any gene: 5. The CDR3, as DNA: TGTGCCAGCAGTTCCGGACTAGCGGGAGACCACACCGGGGAGCTGTTTTTT. This sequence encodes CASSSGLAGDHTGELFF.

This clonotype has at least ten counts. The chain has TRBV3-1 and TRBJ2-2, with TRBD1 matching over 7 bases. V gave up 1 base and J gave up 3 bases; unmatched junction bases: 2. Germline V gives CDR1 LGHDT, CDR2 YNNKEL (reference sequence). This CDR3 is 15 amino acids long. CDR3 amino acids: CASSQGDSYTGELFF. CDR3 bases: TGTGCCAGCAGCCAAGGGGACAGCTACACCGGGGAGCTGTTTTTT.

This clonotype was counted between two and nine times. V usage is TRBV5-4 and J usage is TRBJ2-1; a weak D match, TRBD2 (6 bases). In germline, CDR1 is SGHNT, CDR2 YYREEE (reference sequence). The CDR3 is 14 residues long. Trimming took 3 bases from V and 1 from J, leaving 8 bases between them. The DNA of the CDR3 is TGTGCCAGCAGCTCGGACTATTCCTACAATGAGCAGTTCTTC. Translation: CASSSDYSYNEQFF.

The chain links TRBV2 to TRBJ2-2; possible D gene TRBD2, 6 bases. Germline loops: CDR1 SNHLY, CDR2 FYNNEI. This CDR3 has 13 residues. Deletions cut 6 bases from V and 7 bases from J, with 12 bases between. CDR3 residues: CASRDYMRGELFF. The CDR3 DNA follows: TGTGCCAGCAGGGACTATATGCGCGGGGAGCTGTTTTTT.

V is TRBV20-1 and J is TRBJ1-1; D is uncertain. CDR3 length equals 11 residues. V lost 6 bases to trimming and J lost 5 bases, with 10 bases between them. CDR1 is DFQATT and CDR2 is SNEGSKA in the germline V gene (reference sequence). CDR3 protein: CSANENTEAFF. CDR3 nucleotides: TGCAGTGCCAACGAGAATACTGAAGCTTTCTTT.

There are many counts of this clonotype. The chain carries TRBV7-6 and TRBJ2-7, with 9 nucleotides matching TRBD1. CDR3 length: 15 residues. With 1 base clipped from V and 2 bases from J, the junction kept 3 bases outside the gene matches. Germline CDR1 SGHVS, CDR2 FNYEAQ. CDR3 nucleotides: TGTGCCAGCAGCTTAGGACAGGGGGGCACCTACGAGCAGTACTTC. It specifies CASSLGQGGTYEQYF. The full variable domain, with the rest looked up from reference TRBV7-6 and TRBJ2-7, is GAGVSQSPRYKVTKRGQDVALRCDPISGHVSLYWYRQALGQGPEFLTYFNYEAQQDKSGLPNDRFSAERPEGSISTLTIQRTEQRDSAMYRCASSLGQGGTYEQYFGPGTRLTVT.

As concerns this clonotype: A read error may explain this, as a much larger clone is one base away. Since the CDR3 does not end with the conserved phenylalanine or tryptophan, this likely comes from a read error. The chain joins TRBV12-3 or TRBV12-4 to TRBJ2-1; 7 positions agree with TRBD1. J lost 9 bases, V lost 6 bases, and 2 bases had no gene match. This CDR3 region has 11 residues. The CDR3 region is CASSTGVEQFL. Here the CDR3 DNA reads TGTGCCAGCAGCACAGGGGTTGAGCAGTTCCTC.

This clonotype occurred many times. This chain uses TRBV5-5 with TRBJ1-1; D is perhaps TRBD1 (5 bases). V was trimmed by 6 bases and J by 4 bases, leaving 13 bases between them. This CDR3 has 13 amino acids. Looked up from germline, CDR1 is SGHKS and CDR2 is YYEKEE (reference sequence). The CDR3 is CASTPTGGTEAFF. In DNA, the CDR3 is TGTGCCAGCACCCCGACGGGGGGCACTGAAGCTTTCTTT.

In this sample, this clonotype turned up many times. This rearrangement joins TRBV5-1 to TRBJ2-3, with D hard to call. The V gene lost 0 bases and the J gene lost 0 bases, with 2 bases spanning the gap. Germline V gene data show CDR1 as SGHRS and CDR2 as YFSETQ. The CDR3 has 13 residues. The CDR3 loop reads CASSLASTDTQYF. In DNA, the CDR3 is TGCGCCAGCAGCTTGGCTAGCACAGATACGCAGTATTTT.

This clonotype was picked up many times. V gene TRBV27 combines with J gene TRBJ2-7, with 9 bases aligning to TRBD1. Germline assignment: CDR1 MNHEY and CDR2 SMNVEV (reference sequence). The CDR3 extends over 14 amino acids. V lost 1 base and J lost 4; bases outside the gene matches: 2. The CDR3 spells CASSLYRGPYEQYF. CDR3 nucleotides: TGTGCCAGCAGTTTATACAGGGGGCCTTACGAGCAGTACTTC.

This clonotype appeared many times. The chain couples TRBV9 to TRBJ2-7; 7 bases match TRBD2. With V trimmed by 0 bases and J by 1 base, 4 bases remained unmatched. The CDR3 sequence is 15 residues long. The V gene's germline CDR1 is SGDLS and CDR2 YYNGEE. Here the CDR3 reads CASSVESGISYEQYF. The CDR3 region has the DNA TGTGCCAGCAGCGTAGAGAGCGGGATTTCCTACGAGCAGTACTTC.

This clonotype was seen at least ten times. V is TRBV20-1 and J is TRBJ2-4; D unclear. Germline CDR1 DFQATT, CDR2 SNEGSKA (reference sequence). V dropped 4 bases and J dropped 2 bases, with 6 bases sitting between them. The CDR3 spans 12 residues. In DNA, the CDR3 is TGCAGTGCTATTTCTCCCAAAAACATTCAGTACTTC. The encoded protein is CSAISPKNIQYF.

This clonotype was found many times. The chain combines TRBV4-3 with TRBJ2-3; the match to TRBD2 covers 8 bases. The CDR3 is made up of 16 amino acids. Trimming cost V 4 bases and J 1 base; bases outside gene matches: 7. Germline CDR1 reads LGHNA; CDR2 reads YSLEER. The CDR3 DNA is TGCGCCAGCAGCCGGGGACTAGGCGGAGGCACAGATACGCAGTATTTT. Its protein product is CASSRGLGGGTDTQYF.

At least ten counts were recorded for this clonotype. The genes are TRBV28 and TRBJ2-3; 10 positions match TRBD2. The CDR3 extends over 15 amino acids. After removal of 3 bases from V and 5 bases from J, the junction contained 5 bases not matched to a gene. CDR1 and CDR2 from the germline V gene are MDHEN and SYDVKM. CDR3 DNA sequence: TGTGCCAGCAGTTTTAGGAGACTAGCGGGAGATACGCAGTATTTT. This translates into CASSFRRLAGDTQYF.

Only a few counts were recorded for this clonotype. The rearrangement joins TRBV20-1 to TRBJ2-7; TRBD2 agrees at 8 bases. V was pared by 6 bases and J by 6 bases, with 19 bases of the junction left unmatched. This CDR3 has 16 amino acids. Germline V CDR1 and CDR2: DFQATT, SNEGSKA (reference sequence). This CDR3 reads CSAGGGIARTLSEQYF. The CDR3 coding sequence is TGCAGTGCCGGGGGGGGGATCGCCAGAACCCTCAGCGAGCAGTACTTC.

This rearrangement joins TRBV4-3 to TRBJ1-1; no clear D. The CDR3 runs to 11 residues. Germline CDR1 reads LGHNA; CDR2 reads YSLEER. The V and J ends lost 1 base and 9 bases respectively, with 6 bases between them. CDR3 in amino acids: CASSQGRKAFF. The CDR3 coding sequence is TGCGCCAGCAGCCAAGGCAGGAAAGCTTTCTTT.

The genes are TRBV27 and TRBJ2-1; TRBD1 aligns across 8 bases. This CDR3 contains 15 residues. The ends lost 5 bases at V and 3 bases at J; junction bases unmatched: 6. The germline V gene encodes CDR1 MNHEY and CDR2 SMNVEV (reference sequence). CDR3: CASSPRTGNYNEQFF. Here the CDR3 DNA reads TGTGCCAGCAGTCCCCGGACAGGGAACTACAATGAGCAGTTCTTC.

This clonotype was seen at least ten times. J is TRBJ2-1 and V is TRBV10-3; 7 nucleotides match TRBD1. Germline V CDR1 and CDR2: ENHRY, SYGVKD. Trimming at V came to 4 bases and at J to 8 bases, leaving 17 bases not matched to a gene. The CDR3 sequence is 17 residues long. CDR3 loop: CAISGSPDREGVDEQFF. Here the CDR3 DNA reads TGTGCCATCAGTGGCTCCCCCGACAGGGAAGGGGTCGATGAGCAGTTCTTC.

This chain links TRBV29-1 with TRBJ2-1; 7 bases are shared with TRBD1. After removal of 0 bases from V and 12 bases from J, the junction contained 23 bases not matched to a gene. Germline CDR1 reads SQVTM; CDR2 reads ANQGSEA. This CDR3 spans 18 amino acids. In DNA, the CDR3 is TGCAGCGTTGAAGATAGGGGACAACAGGGGTTGAGCGGTTTCGGGCAGTTCTTC. Its protein product is CSVEDRGQQGLSGFGQFF.

This clonotype was detected many times. This rearrangement joins TRBV29-1 to TRBJ1-1, with TRBD1 matching over 7 bases. Germline CDR1 is SQVTM and CDR2 is ANQGSEA. The trim removed 1 base at V and 8 bases at J, leaving 19 bases unmatched. The CDR3 length is 17 residues. The CDR3 sequence: CSVEGRLYGDSNGEAFF. The CDR3, as DNA: TGCAGCGTTGAAGGTCGTCTGTATGGGGACAGCAATGGGGAAGCTTTCTTT. The whole variable domain, remainder taken from reference TRBV29-1 and TRBJ1-1, is SAVISQKPSRDICQRGTSLTIQCQVDSQVTMMFWYRQQPGQSLTLIATANQGSEATYESGFVIDKFPISRPNLTFSTLTVSNMSPEDSSIYLCSVEGRLYGDSNGEAFFGQGTRLTVV.

In its sample, this clonotype was seen many times. The chain links TRBV9 to TRBJ2-7; 7 bases line up with TRBD1. J was trimmed by 5 bases and V by 0 bases; bases with no gene match: 8. The CDR3 has 15 amino acids. Germline V gene data show CDR1 as SGDLS and CDR2 as YYNGEE. The CDR3 region has the DNA TGTGCCAGCAGCGTAGCAGGGGGACAATCTAACGAGCAGTACTTC. Encoded protein: CASSVAGGQSNEQYF.

This clonotype occurred a few times. The chain recombines TRBV2 with TRBJ2-2; D unresolved. Germline V gene data show CDR1 as SNHLY and CDR2 as FYNNEI. This CDR3 is built from 14 residues. V lost 2 bases, J lost 4 bases, and 8 bases lay in between. The CDR3: CASSESRPTGELFF. In nucleotides, the CDR3 is TGTGCCAGCAGTGAATCGAGACCCACCGGGGAGCTGTTTTTT.

This clonotype showed up just a few times. This rearrangement joins TRBV19 to TRBJ2-2; D is unresolved. Germline V gene lookup returns CDR1 LNHDA and CDR2 SQIVND (reference sequence). This CDR3 is 13 amino acids long. Deletions cut 9 bases from V and 1 base from J, with 9 bases between. The CDR3 reads CASRKLNTGELFF. CDR3 coding DNA: TGTGCCAGCCGAAAGTTGAACACCGGGGAGCTGTTTTTT.

The chain has TRBV12-3 or TRBV12-4 and TRBJ2-1; the match to TRBD2 covers 9 bases. The CDR3 sequence is 19 residues long. The CDR3 loop is CACRLELAGLGDLYNEQFF. In nucleotides, the CDR3 is TGTGCATGCAGGTTAGAACTAGCGGGCTTGGGGGACCTTTACAATGAGCAGTTCTTC.

Many counts were recorded for this clonotype. The chain carries TRBV20-1 and TRBJ2-1, with a possible D match to TRBD1 (5 bases). The CDR3 loop spans 15 amino acids. Germline V gene sequence: CDR1 DFQATT, CDR2 SNEGSKA (reference sequence). Trimming removed 1 base from V and 1 base from J, with 11 bases in between. CDR3 region: CSARVPGSSYNEQFF. CDR3 bases: TGCAGTGCTAGAGTGCCAGGGTCATCCTACAATGAGCAGTTCTTC.

A word on this clonotype: This sequence may be a read error, since a much larger clone differs from it by one base. The chain links TRBV27 to TRBJ2-3; D unclear. Trimming took 7 bases from V and 6 from J, leaving 17 bases between them. The germline gives CDR1 MNHEY, CDR2 SMNVEV (reference sequence). The CDR3 length is 14 residues. The CDR3 here is CASTLSALHDTQYF. The CDR3 DNA reads TGTGCCAGCACCCTATCGGCACTGCATGATACGCAGTATTTT.

In this sample, this clonotype turned up many times. V gene TRBV7-9 combines with J gene TRBJ1-1; D not certain. CDR1 SEHNR and CDR2 FQNEAQ come from the germline V gene (reference sequence). The CDR3 covers 9 residues. The V and J ends lost 4 bases and 8 bases respectively, with 2 bases between them. CDR3 residues: CASSSEAFF. CDR3 DNA sequence: TGTGCCAGCAGCTCCGAAGCTTTCTTT.